This record concerns one TCR beta chain sequence. Authors' processing steps: Reference gene primer amplification in the assay estimated nucleated cell counts. Some clones are missing from TCRdb's copy, which holds only in-frame ones; the method was immunoSEQ multiplex PCR. V, J and clone size derive from that table, while D and trimming were established from the DNA sequence. The sample includes around 230,000 clones, around 86% of them seen just once. From germline, CDR1 is SGHTA and CDR2 FQGNSA. V lost 5 bases, J lost 1 base, and 8 bases lay in between. The CDR3 spans 14 residues. This entry comes from a study of blood T cell repertoires in COVID-19. Study overall: The United States, Italy and Spain supplied acute and convalescent COVID-19 samples. PBMCs, B-cell-depleted T cells, or T cells provided the cDNA or gDNA that made up the material.

The origin of this receptor is a man in his thirties or forties who had recovered from COVID-19. The sequenced sample consisted of peripheral blood. The genes are TRBV7-2 and TRBJ2-2; no definite D call. This CDR3 is CASSPTLNTGELFF. The DNA for the CDR3 is TGTGCCAGCAGCCCGACACTGAACACCGGGGAGCTGTTTTTT.